The 27 T cell receptor beta chains below were found in one sample sequenced in a study of CD8 T cell repertoires and HIV-1 epitope variants (dated by TCRdb to 2020 to 2022). The library was built by means of the immunoSEQ multiplex PCR assay. The table was pulled from immuneACCESS by TCRdb, which kept in-frame rearrangements only. Such tables lose some clones; where checked, under half of the loss comes from unresolved V genes, and the rest has no known cause. The table for this sample lists 90,000 or so clones; approximately 70% of them were counted only once. The top ten hold more than 25% of the sample. The sequenced sample was uncultured baseline CD8+ T cells from peripheral blood mononuclear cells (PBMCs). These receptors originate from a male donor with HIV.

CDR3 sequence reads: CASSQVILTGELFF. DNA of the CDR3: TGCGCCAGCAGCCAAGTAATACTTACCGGGGAGCTGTTTTTT. The chain has TRBV4-3 and TRBJ2-2; D not resolved. This CDR3 has 14 amino acids. Trimming removed 1 base at V and 5 bases at J, with 8 bases between. Germline loops: CDR1 LGHNA, CDR2 YSLEER.

The chain uses TRBV5-1 and TRBJ1-2; 9 bases are shared with TRBD1. This CDR3 is built from 14 residues. J gave up 4 bases and V 4 bases, and 5 bases lay outside the gene matches. CDR1 is SGHRS and CDR2 is YFSETQ in the germline V gene. The CDR3 sequence is CASSPGTGFYGYTF. For the CDR3, the DNA is TGCGCCAGCAGCCCCGGGACAGGGTTCTATGGCTACACCTTC. Supplemented by reference TRBV5-1 and TRBJ1-2, the full variable domain reads KAGVTQTPRYLIKTRGQQVTLSCSPISGHRSVSWYQQTPGQGLQFLFEYFSETQRNKGNFPGRFSGRQFSNSRSEMNVSTLELGDSALYLCASSPGTGFYGYTFGSGTRLTVV.

The CDR3 loop is CASSLAFVGGETYEQYF. For the CDR3, the DNA is TGTGCCAGCAGTTTAGCCTTCGTGGGGGGTGAGACCTACGAGCAGTACTTC. The chain recombines TRBV27 with TRBJ2-7; possibly TRBD2 for D (6 bases). Looked up from germline, CDR1 is MNHEY and CDR2 is SMNVEV (reference sequence). The CDR3 runs to 17 residues. V was cut by 2 bases and J by 2 bases, with 19 bases left in between.

This clone was counted a few times. V gene TRBV5-1 combines with J gene TRBJ2-5, with no clear D. The germline V gene has CDR1 SGHRS and CDR2 YFSETQ. Trimming removed 1 base at V and 5 bases at J, with 3 bases between. The CDR3 covers 11 residues. CDR3 nucleotides: TGCGCCAGCAGCTTGAGCGAGACCCAGTACTTC. Translating it yields CASSLSETQYF. The full variable domain, completed using reference TRBV5-1 and TRBJ2-5, is KAGVTQTPRYLIKTRGQQVTLSCSPISGHRSVSWYQQTPGQGLQFLFEYFSETQRNKGNFPGRFSGRQFSNSRSEMNVSTLELGDSALYLCASSLSETQYFGPGTRLLVL.

The gene calls are TRBV7-2 and TRBJ1-3; D gene unclear. Germline lookup yields CDR1 SGHTA and CDR2 FQGNSA. V lost 2 bases to trimming and J lost 0 bases, with 11 bases between them. The CDR3 runs 16 residues. CDR3 sequence (DNA): TGTGCCAGCAGCTTAAAGGACCCGAGCTCTGGAAACACCATATATTTT. It specifies CASSLKDPSSGNTIYF. The variable domain in full, completed from reference TRBV7-2 and TRBJ1-3, reads GAGVSQSPSNKVTEKGKDVELRCDPISGHTALYWYRQSLGQGLEFLIYFQGNSAPDKSGLPSDRFSAERTGGSVSTLTIQRTQQEDSAVYLCASSLKDPSSGNTIYFGEGSWLTVV.

The rearrangement links TRBV7-9 to TRBJ1-4; D possibly corresponds to TRBD1 (5 bases). V lost 5 bases to trimming and J lost 8 bases, with 15 bases between them. CDR1 and CDR2 (germline): SEHNR, FQNEAQ (reference sequence). The CDR3 totals 14 residues. The CDR3 nucleotides read TGTGCCAGCAGCCCCCCCGCGGGGGACGAAAAACTGTTTTTT. It codes for CASSPPAGDEKLFF.

This chain connects TRBV7-2 to TRBJ2-7; 7 nucleotides match TRBD2. Losses at the gene ends were 5 bases for V and 0 bases for J; bases not matched to a gene: 7. From germline, CDR1 is SGHTA and CDR2 FQGNSA. The CDR3 covers 15 residues. CDR3 nucleotide sequence: TGTGCCAGCAGCCCTACCGGGGGGACCTCCTACGAGCAGTACTTC. It codes for CASSPTGGTSYEQYF. The entire variable domain, with the rest obtained from reference TRBV7-2 and TRBJ2-7, is as follows: GAGVSQSPSNKVTEKGKDVELRCDPISGHTALYWYRQSLGQGLEFLIYFQGNSAPDKSGLPSDRFSAERTGGSVSTLTIQRTQQEDSAVYLCASSPTGGTSYEQYFGPGTRLTVT.

The V and J genes are TRBV19 and TRBJ1-4; 11 bases map to TRBD1. This CDR3 has 16 amino acids. CDR1 is LNHDA and CDR2 is SQIVND in the germline V gene (reference sequence). The junction had 7 bases not matched to a gene; V was cut back by 5 bases and J by 5 bases. The CDR3 nucleotides are TGTGCCAGTAGTGAAGCCTGGGACAGGGGGAATGAAAAACTGTTTTTT. It codes for CASSEAWDRGNEKLFF.

This chain joins TRBV7-9 and TRBJ2-1, with TRBD1 as a possible D gene (6 bases). Germline V lookup: CDR1 SEHNR, CDR2 FQNEAQ (reference sequence). Trimming took off 5 bases at V and 3 bases at J, with 17 bases between the two ends. The CDR3 has 16 residues. As DNA, the CDR3 is TGTGCCAGCAGCCCTTCCCGGCAGGGGTTCTACAATGAGCAGTTCTTC. Translating gives CASSPSRQGFYNEQFF.

The genes are TRBV19 and TRBJ1-4; 7 bases fit TRBD1. V lost 3 bases, J lost 6 bases, and 7 bases stayed unmatched. The CDR3 contains 15 residues. Germline V CDR1 and CDR2: LNHDA, SQIVND (reference sequence). This chain's CDR3 is CASSIGDREDEKLFF. Written as DNA, the CDR3 is TGTGCCAGTAGTATCGGGGACAGAGAGGATGAAAAACTGTTTTTT.

The chain joins TRBV27 to TRBJ2-7; the D gene is possibly TRBD2 (6 bases). There are 12 residues in the CDR3. Trimming took off 6 bases at V and 6 bases at J, with 12 bases between the two ends. Germline V lookup: CDR1 MNHEY, CDR2 SMNVEV (reference sequence). The DNA for the CDR3 is TGTGCCAGCAGCCGGGGACTTACCGAGCAGTACTTC. It encodes CASSRGLTEQYF.

V usage is TRBV29-1 and J usage is TRBJ2-3, with D uncertain. The germline CDR1 and CDR2 sequences are SQVTM and ANQGSEA. V lost 1 base to trimming and J lost 3 bases, with 14 bases between them. This CDR3 contains 15 residues. CDR3 region: CSVEVRASPTDTQYF. The CDR3, as DNA: TGCAGCGTTGAAGTTCGTGCGTCTCCGACAGATACGCAGTATTTT.

V gene TRBV28 combines with J gene TRBJ2-7; TRBD2 matches 10 bases. CDR1 and CDR2 from the germline V gene are MDHEN and SYDVKM. The CDR3 is 15 amino acids. J gave up 5 bases and V 6 bases, and 10 bases lay outside the gene matches. The CDR3 nucleotides are TGTGCCAGCAGCCCCGCCCTAGCGGGAGACCACGAGCAGTACTTC. Translated: CASSPALAGDHEQYF.

In this sample, this clone turned up a few times. The rearrangement links TRBV10-1 to TRBJ2-1, with 10 nucleotides matching TRBD2. The CDR3 runs to 16 residues. Germline CDR1 reads WNHNN; CDR2 reads SYGVQD (reference sequence). V was pared by 3 bases and J by 3 bases, with 5 bases of the junction left unmatched. The CDR3 nucleotides read TGCGCCAGCAGTGATGGAGCGGGAGGGGACTACAATGAGCAGTTCTTC. It is translated as CASSDGAGGDYNEQFF.

V gene TRBV18 combines with J gene TRBJ2-1; D is possibly TRBD1 or TRBD2 (5 bases each). Germline CDR1 KGHSH, CDR2 LQKENI. The V end was cut by 6 bases, the J end by 5 bases, with 17 bases between. CDR3 length: 15 residues. In DNA form, the CDR3 reads TGTGCCAGCTCTCCATCCGGGACCACTAACAATGAGCAGTTCTTC. Translating it yields CASSPSGTTNNEQFF.

The chain joins TRBV4-3 to TRBJ2-2; TRBD2 agrees at 14 bases. This CDR3 contains 17 residues. The J segment lost 7 bases and the V segment lost 2 bases, leaving 6 bases of the junction unmatched. The germline CDR1 and CDR2 sequences are LGHNA and YSLEER. The CDR3, as DNA: TGCGCCAGCAGCCAATCGGGACTAGCGGGGGTCGGCGGGGAGCTGTTTTTT. This encodes CASSQSGLAGVGGELFF.

Only a few counts were recorded for this clone. The chain combines TRBV20-1 with TRBJ1-2; D call uncertain. Germline values: CDR1 DFQATT, CDR2 SNEGSKA (reference sequence). The CDR3 is 11 amino acids. V was pared by 4 bases and J by 0 bases, with 3 bases between. DNA for the CDR3: TGCAGTGCTATAACTAACTATGGCTACACCTTC. This gives the protein CSAITNYGYTF.

The chain links TRBV19 to TRBJ1-5, with D uncertain. The CDR3 is 14 residues long. Trimming stripped 3 bases from V and 4 bases from J, with 10 bases between. The germline V gene has CDR1 LNHDA and CDR2 SQIVND (reference sequence). CDR3 sequence reads: CASSIDRGNQPQHF. The CDR3, as DNA: TGTGCCAGTAGTATCGACCGGGGAAATCAGCCCCAGCATTTT.

This chain joins TRBV28 and TRBJ2-4; D is ambiguous. Germline V CDR1 and CDR2: MDHEN, SYDVKM. V was clipped by 6 bases and J by 7 bases, with 10 bases between them. The CDR3 totals 12 residues. The CDR3 region is CASSSSRNIQYF. The DNA for the CDR3 is TGTGCCAGCAGCTCGTCTCGGAACATTCAGTACTTC.

This clone was found once. The rearrangement links TRBV5-8 to TRBJ2-1; the match to TRBD2 covers 8 bases. Germline lookup yields CDR1 SGHTS and CDR2 YDEGEE. V was clipped by 4 bases and J by 6 bases; unmatched bases: 15. The length of the CDR3 is 17 residues. CDR3 DNA sequence: TGTGCCAGCAGCCTCCTTAGCGGGGACATTGTTCCCAATGAGCAGTTCTTC. This encodes CASSLLSGDIVPNEQFF.

This chain links TRBV7-9 with TRBJ2-1; D gene ambiguous. CDR1 and CDR2 from the germline V gene are SEHNR and FQNEAQ (reference sequence). Trimming pared 3 bases from V and 5 bases from J, leaving 11 bases between. This CDR3 has 14 residues. This chain's CDR3 is CASSFNGVDNEQFF. The CDR3 DNA sequence: TGTGCCAGCAGCTTTAACGGAGTGGACAATGAGCAGTTCTTC.

The chain employs TRBV6-5 and TRBJ2-5, with 10 bases that match TRBD1. The germline V gene has CDR1 MNHEY and CDR2 SVGAGI. The CDR3 extends over 15 amino acids. With V trimmed by 2 bases and J by 7 bases, 7 bases remained unmatched. The CDR3 loop reads CASSYGTGVMVTQYF. CDR3 DNA sequence: TGTGCCAGCAGTTACGGGACAGGGGTTATGGTGACCCAGTACTTC.

This chain joins TRBV30 and TRBJ1-6; tentatively, D is TRBD1 (6 bases). CDR1 GTSNPN and CDR2 SVGIG come from the germline V gene (reference sequence). Deletions cut 0 bases from V and 0 bases from J, with 18 bases between. The CDR3 totals 19 residues. The CDR3: CAWSVSSLTGSSYNSPLHF. In DNA form, the CDR3 reads TGTGCCTGGAGTGTGTCTTCCCTTACAGGGAGCTCCTATAATTCACCCCTCCACTTT.

This clone has a handful of counts. The V and J genes are TRBV6-5 and TRBJ2-7; possibly TRBD1 for D (6 bases). Per germline, CDR1 MNHEY and CDR2 SVGAGI. Trimming took 6 bases from V and 6 from J, leaving 18 bases between them. The CDR3 extends over 14 amino acids. As DNA, the CDR3 is TGTGCCAGCAGGACCGGCACAGGGCACGGCGAGCAGTACTTC. Residues: CASRTGTGHGEQYF.

In this sample, this clone turned up a few times. The V gene is TRBV7-9, the J gene TRBJ1-4; tentatively, D is TRBD1 (5 bases). The germline V and J ends were trimmed by 3 bases and 8 bases, with 13 bases remaining between them. The germline V gene has CDR1 SEHNR and CDR2 FQNEAQ (reference sequence). The CDR3 sequence is 14 residues long. In DNA, the CDR3 is TGTGCCAGCAGCTTGGGGCAGGCTGGAGAAAAACTGTTTTTT. Protein product: CASSLGQAGEKLFF.

This chain connects TRBV23-1 to TRBJ2-7; D remains unclear. TRBV23-1 carries the ORF label, with uncertain function. The CDR3 is 14 residues long. Trimming cost V 6 bases and J 1 base, with 13 bases left between them. The CDR3 nucleotides read TGCGCCAGCAGCCCGGGCTATAGGTCCTACGAGCAGTACTTC. Its translation: CASSPGYRSYEQYF.

The rearrangement joins TRBV5-6 to TRBJ2-5; D is uncertain. CDR1 and CDR2 from the germline V gene are SGHDT and YYEEEE. V gave up 2 bases and J gave up 4 bases, with 3 bases separating them. The CDR3 is 11 amino acids. CDR3 coding DNA: TGTGCCAGCAGCTTTACAGAGACCCAGTACTTC. Its protein is CASSFTETQYF.